Presented here are 31 T cell receptor beta chains from one specimen sequenced in a study of blood T cell repertoires in COVID-19. Assay: immunoSEQ multiplex PCR; the TCRdb copy retains only in-frame clones and omits some. The data hold approximately 210,000 clones, with over 75% observed a single time. The sample comprised PBMCs or T cells enriched from blood (not recorded which). These receptors were taken from a man aged 25-45 years with acute COVID-19.

This clone was observed once. This chain joins TRBV15 and TRBJ2-2, with 10 bases that match TRBD1. V shed 4 bases, J shed 7 bases, and the junction held 6 bases outside the gene matches. This CDR3 has 15 residues. The germline CDR1 and CDR2 sequences are LNHNV and YYDKDF (reference sequence). The CDR3 loop is CATSTDRGHIGELFF. The CDR3, as DNA: TGTGCCACCAGCACCGACAGGGGGCATATCGGGGAGCTGTTTTTT.

The CDR3 sequence: CASSVRGLGQNTGELFF. DNA for the CDR3: TGTGCCAGCAGCGTCCGGGGTCTGGGACAGAACACCGGGGAGCTGTTTTTT. V usage is TRBV9 and J usage is TRBJ2-2; TRBD1 might be the D (6 bases). The length of the CDR3 is 17 residues. Germline V CDR1 and CDR2: SGDLS, YYNGEE. V lost 2 bases, J lost 1 base, and 15 bases lay in between. Supplemented by reference TRBV9 and TRBJ2-2, the full variable domain reads DSGVTQTPKHLITATGQRVTLRCSPRSGDLSVYWYQQSLDQGLQFLIQYYNGEERAKGNILERFSAQQFPDLHSELNLSSLELGDSALYFCASSVRGLGQNTGELFFGEGSRLTVL.

The rearrangement links TRBV10-3 to TRBJ1-1; 7 nucleotides match TRBD1. The CDR3 contains 14 residues. Germline V gene sequence: CDR1 ENHRY, CDR2 SYGVKD. J was trimmed by 2 bases and V by 4 bases; bases with no gene match: 4. In nucleotides, the CDR3 is TGTGCCATCAGTGGGAGACAGGGCAACACTGAAGCTTTCTTT. This encodes CAISGRQGNTEAFF.

The CDR3 region is CATSALGAGNTEAFF. Written as DNA, the CDR3 is TGTGCCACCAGTGCCCTTGGTGCCGGGAACACTGAAGCTTTCTTT. The rearrangement uses TRBV24-1 and TRBJ1-1; D not resolved. CDR1 is KGHDR, CDR2 SFDVKD, per germline. This CDR3 is 15 amino acids long. V was pared by 5 bases and J by 1 base, with 13 bases between.

The V call is TRBV3-1 (or the pseudogene TRBV3-2), the J call TRBJ2-1, with 12 nucleotides matching TRBD2. Looked up from germline, CDR1 is LGHDT and CDR2 is YNNKEL (reference sequence). The CDR3 is 19 residues long. V shed 4 bases and J 2 bases; nucleotides not matched to a gene: 12. This CDR3 is CASSPNVGASGGAYNEQFF. For the CDR3, the DNA is TGTGCCAGCAGCCCGAATGTGGGGGCTAGCGGGGGGGCCTACAATGAGCAGTTCTTC.

This chain uses TRBV19 with TRBJ1-1; 8 bases align to TRBD1. V was clipped by 10 bases and J by 1 base; unmatched bases: 5. Germline CDR1 LNHDA, CDR2 SQIVND (reference sequence). CDR3 length: 13 amino acids. CDR3 DNA sequence: TGTGCCACCACAGGGGGAGCGAACACTGAAGCTTTCTTT. Encoded protein: CATTGGANTEAFF.

The sample holds one count of this clone. The chain is built from TRBV5-4 and TRBJ1-2, with D perhaps matching TRBD1 (6 bases). Per the germline V gene, CDR1 is SGHNT and CDR2 is YYREEE (reference sequence). V lost 3 bases to trimming and J lost 4 bases, with 16 bases between them. The CDR3 consists of 15 residues. The CDR3 here is CASSSRDIAFYGYTF. CDR3 coding DNA: TGTGCCAGCAGCTCCAGGGACATTGCCTTCTATGGCTACACCTTC.

The CDR3 loop is CASGSGQYEAFF. The CDR3, as DNA: TGTGCTAGTGGTTCGGGACAGTACGAAGCTTTCTTT. The rearrangement links TRBV12-5 to TRBJ1-1, with 7 bases identical to TRBD1. This CDR3 region has 12 residues. Per the germline V gene, CDR1 is LGHNT and CDR2 is FRNRAP. With 4 bases clipped from V and 8 bases from J, the junction kept 4 bases outside the gene matches.

At least ten counts were recorded for this clone. This chain uses TRBV2 with TRBJ2-3; no clear D. The CDR3 sequence is 13 residues long. Germline lookup yields CDR1 SNHLY and CDR2 FYNNEI. V was cut by 5 bases and J by 2 bases, with 8 bases left in between. The CDR3 reads CASSIHITDTQYF. The CDR3 nucleotides read TGTGCCAGCAGTATACACATCACAGATACGCAGTATTTT. Together with reference TRBV2 and TRBJ2-3, the CDR3 gives the full variable domain: EPEVTQTPSHQVTQMGQEVILRCVPISNHLYFYWYRQILGQKVEFLVSFYNNEISEKSEIFDDQFSVERPDGSNFTLKIRSTKLEDSAMYFCASSIHITDTQYFGPGTRLTVL.

This clone was recorded once. This chain links TRBV19 with TRBJ1-1, with 8 nucleotides matching TRBD1. CDR3 length: 13 residues. J lost 6 bases, V lost 6 bases, and 6 bases had no gene match. Germline V lookup: CDR1 LNHDA, CDR2 SQIVND (reference sequence). The CDR3 loop reads CASSKDRVAEAFF. CDR3 nucleotide sequence: TGTGCCAGTAGCAAGGACAGGGTCGCTGAAGCTTTCTTT.

V is TRBV4-2 and J is TRBJ2-2; the match to TRBD2 covers 9 bases. The CDR3 is 17 amino acids. Trimming cost V 1 base and J 2 bases; bases outside gene matches: 5. Germline values: CDR1 LGHNA, CDR2 YNFKEQ. The DNA of the CDR3 is TGTGCCAGCAGCCAAGCCGCGACTAGCGGCAACACCGGGGAGCTGTTTTTT. It specifies CASSQAATSGNTGELFF.

The chain couples TRBV7-9 to TRBJ2-7, with D hard to call. V lost 5 bases and J 5 bases, leaving 13 bases between the germline ends. The CDR3 is made up of 13 amino acids. Germline CDR1 SEHNR, CDR2 FQNEAQ (reference sequence). The CDR3 reads CASSPPSPHEQYF. CDR3 bases: TGTGCCAGCAGCCCCCCCTCCCCCCACGAGCAGTACTTC.

The chain joins TRBV5-1 to TRBJ2-1; TRBD2 agrees at 7 bases. From germline, CDR1 is SGHRS and CDR2 YFSETQ. The CDR3 covers 15 residues. V gave up 4 bases and J gave up 3 bases; unmatched junction bases: 7. The CDR3 region has the DNA TGCGCCAGCAGCGGCAGCGGGGCGCGCTACAATGAGCAGTTCTTC. It specifies CASSGSGARYNEQFF.

The rearrangement joins TRBV7-2 to TRBJ2-2, with TRBD2 matching over 12 bases. The CDR3 contains 17 residues. From germline, CDR1 is SGHTA and CDR2 FQGNSA. J gave up 6 bases and V 0 bases, and 5 bases lay outside the gene matches. The CDR3 sequence is CASSLAASGGAAGELFF. The CDR3 nucleotides read TGTGCCAGCAGCTTAGCGGCTAGCGGGGGGGCGGCCGGGGAGCTGTTTTTT.

The chain has TRBV5-6 and TRBJ1-5, with D possibly being TRBD1 (6 bases). V gave up 1 base and J gave up 0 bases, with 11 bases separating them. This CDR3 has 16 residues. Germline-derived CDR1 and CDR2 are SGHDT and YYEEEE. CDR3: CASSLSRGYSNQPQHF. CDR3 nucleotide sequence: TGTGCCAGCAGCTTGTCCAGGGGCTATAGCAATCAGCCCCAGCATTTT.

This clone was seen only a few times. The genes are TRBV5-1 and TRBJ2-7; 8 nucleotides match TRBD1. The CDR3 contains 15 residues. Germline-derived CDR1 and CDR2 are SGHRS and YFSETQ. After removal of 3 bases from V and 1 base from J, the junction contained 6 bases not matched to a gene. CDR3 in amino acids: CASSSHGQGSYEQYF. CDR3 nucleotides: TGCGCCAGCAGCTCCCACGGACAGGGTTCCTACGAGCAGTACTTC.

V usage is TRBV12-5 and J usage is TRBJ2-1; TRBD2 agrees at 7 bases. Germline CDR1 and CDR2: LGHNT and FRNRAP. This CDR3 is 15 amino acids long. Trimming removed 7 bases from V and 2 bases from J; junction bases left unmatched: 8. CDR3 in amino acids: CASAPLGGAYNEQFF. The CDR3 DNA reads TGTGCTAGTGCCCCCCTGGGAGGGGCCTACAATGAGCAGTTCTTC.

The V and J genes are TRBV20-1 and TRBJ1-2; D is unclear. V was cut by 2 bases and J by 11 bases, with 12 bases left in between. The CDR3 runs to 11 residues. Looked up from germline, CDR1 is DFQATT and CDR2 is SNEGSKA (reference sequence). CDR3 sequence (DNA): TGCAGTGCTAGATCCTCCAGTTGGTACACCTTC. It is translated as CSARSSSWYTF.

This chain uses TRBV9 with TRBJ2-1; 7 nucleotides align to TRBD2. V lost 3 bases and J lost 9; bases outside the gene matches: 12. Per the germline V gene, CDR1 is SGDLS and CDR2 is YYNGEE. The CDR3 extends over 15 amino acids. CDR3 protein: CASSAPSGAQGEQFF. CDR3 bases: TGTGCCAGCAGCGCGCCCAGCGGGGCTCAGGGTGAGCAGTTCTTC.

This chain uses TRBV28 with TRBJ1-5; D is unresolved. The CDR3 spans 14 residues. The germline V gene has CDR1 MDHEN and CDR2 SYDVKM. V was shortened by 3 bases and J by 11 bases, with 17 bases between the two germline ends. The CDR3 is CASSFPTSYVTQHF. CDR3 in DNA: TGTGCCAGCAGTTTTCCGACAAGTTATGTGACCCAGCATTTT.

The rearrangement joins TRBV27 to TRBJ1-5, with 7 bases aligning to TRBD1. V was clipped by 6 bases and J by 6 bases; unmatched bases: 2. This CDR3 has 12 amino acids. The germline gives CDR1 MNHEY, CDR2 SMNVEV (reference sequence). The chain's CDR3 is CASRTGFQPQHF. CDR3 bases: TGTGCCAGCAGGACAGGGTTTCAGCCCCAGCATTTT.

This clone was counted once. The chain has TRBV19 and TRBJ2-4, with TRBD2 as a possible D gene (5 bases). Looked up from germline, CDR1 is LNHDA and CDR2 is SQIVND (reference sequence). Trimming pared 6 bases from V and 1 base from J, leaving 19 bases between. The CDR3 consists of 17 residues. The CDR3 DNA sequence: TGTGCCAGTAGAGAGGGTATCGTCTCGGCTGCCAAAAACATTCAGTACTTC. Its protein product is CASREGIVSAAKNIQYF. Combining the CDR3 with reference TRBV19 and TRBJ2-4 gives the whole variable domain DGGITQSPKYLFRKEGQNVTLSCEQNLNHDAMYWYRQDPGQGLRLIYYSQIVNDFQKGDIAEGYSVSREKKESFPLTVTSAQKNPTAFYLCASREGIVSAAKNIQYFGAGTRLSVL.

V and J are TRBV10-3 and TRBJ2-5, with a tentative D call TRBD1 (6 bases). CDR3 size: 13 residues. Germline assignment: CDR1 ENHRY and CDR2 SYGVKD. With 2 bases removed from V and 4 bases from J, the gap between germline ends came to 8 bases. The CDR3 here is CAISERGLETQYF. The CDR3 DNA follows: TGTGCCATCAGTGAGAGGGGGTTAGAGACCCAGTACTTC.

V usage is TRBV5-1 and J usage is TRBJ2-7; 9 bases are shared with TRBD2. J gave up 6 bases and V 4 bases, and 8 bases lay outside the gene matches. The CDR3 consists of 14 residues. Germline values: CDR1 SGHRS, CDR2 YFSETQ. The CDR3 region has the DNA TGCGCCAGCAGCAGGGACCTAGCGGGGTTCGAGCAGTACTTC. It codes for CASSRDLAGFEQYF. The whole variable domain, filled in from reference TRBV5-1 and TRBJ2-7, reads KAGVTQTPRYLIKTRGQQVTLSCSPISGHRSVSWYQQTPGQGLQFLFEYFSETQRNKGNFPGRFSGRQFSNSRSEMNVSTLELGDSALYLCASSRDLAGFEQYFGPGTRLTVT.

The V gene is TRBV28, the J gene TRBJ2-3, with D possibly TRBD2 on 5 matching bases. The CDR3 is 15 residues long. Deletions cut 5 bases from V and 4 bases from J, with 16 bases between. From germline, CDR1 is MDHEN and CDR2 SYDVKM. CDR3 sequence: CASSTRTRMADTQYF. The CDR3 coding sequence is TGTGCCAGCAGTACACGGACTCGAATGGCAGATACGCAGTATTTT.

The chain couples TRBV5-1 to TRBJ2-1, with 7 bases that match TRBD2. The CDR3 totals 15 residues. V shed 7 bases and J 0 bases; nucleotides not matched to a gene: 7. Germline lookup yields CDR1 SGHRS and CDR2 YFSETQ. As DNA, the CDR3 is TGCGCCAGCCGTGAGCGGGACTTCTCCTACAATGAGCAGTTCTTC. Translating gives CASRERDFSYNEQFF.

The chain links TRBV28 to TRBJ1-3; the D gene is possibly TRBD1 (5 bases). V gave up 2 bases and J gave up 0 bases, with 8 bases separating them. CDR3 length: 15 amino acids. Per germline, CDR1 MDHEN and CDR2 SYDVKM. Here the CDR3 reads CASSLGQGSGNTIYF. DNA of the CDR3: TGTGCCAGCAGTTTAGGGCAGGGCTCTGGAAACACCATATATTTT.

V and J are TRBV12-3 or TRBV12-4 and TRBJ2-5, with TRBD2 identical over 8 bases. The CDR3 extends over 12 amino acids. V was pared by 5 bases and J by 5 bases, with 1 base of the junction left unmatched. CDR3 coding DNA: TGTGCCAGCAGTAGCGGGGGTGAGACCCAGTACTTC. Residues: CASSSGGETQYF.

CDR3 nucleotides: TGTGCCAGCAGCCAGGGACAGTGGTGGAATTCACCCCTCCACTTT. This encodes CASSQGQWWNSPLHF. The V and J genes are TRBV3-1 (or the pseudogene TRBV3-2) and TRBJ1-6; 7 bases agree with TRBD1. The CDR3 consists of 15 residues. With V trimmed by 3 bases and J by 7 bases, 6 bases remained unmatched. The germline CDR1 and CDR2 sequences are LGHDT and YNNKEL (reference sequence).

This chain uses TRBV7-6 with TRBJ2-7; possible D gene TRBD2, 5 bases. Germline assignment: CDR1 SGHVS and CDR2 FNYEAQ. V was clipped by 5 bases and J by 0 bases, with 11 bases between them. The CDR3 is 14 residues long. The CDR3 region is CASSPEGYSYEQYF. The CDR3 DNA sequence: TGTGCCAGCAGCCCTGAGGGCTACTCCTACGAGCAGTACTTC. The full variable domain, completed using reference TRBV7-6 and TRBJ2-7, is GAGVSQSPRYKVTKRGQDVALRCDPISGHVSLYWYRQALGQGPEFLTYFNYEAQQDKSGLPNDRFSAERPEGSISTLTIQRTEQRDSAMYRCASSPEGYSYEQYFGPGTRLTVT.

V and J are TRBV4-1 and TRBJ2-2, with D tentatively TRBD2 (5 bases). V was shortened by 0 bases and J by 6 bases, with 11 bases between the two germline ends. Germline lookup yields CDR1 MGHRA and CDR2 YSYEKL. The CDR3 covers 15 residues. CDR3 amino acids: CASSQEFPGAGELFF. The CDR3 DNA reads TGCGCCAGCAGCCAAGAATTCCCCGGGGCCGGGGAGCTGTTTTTT.